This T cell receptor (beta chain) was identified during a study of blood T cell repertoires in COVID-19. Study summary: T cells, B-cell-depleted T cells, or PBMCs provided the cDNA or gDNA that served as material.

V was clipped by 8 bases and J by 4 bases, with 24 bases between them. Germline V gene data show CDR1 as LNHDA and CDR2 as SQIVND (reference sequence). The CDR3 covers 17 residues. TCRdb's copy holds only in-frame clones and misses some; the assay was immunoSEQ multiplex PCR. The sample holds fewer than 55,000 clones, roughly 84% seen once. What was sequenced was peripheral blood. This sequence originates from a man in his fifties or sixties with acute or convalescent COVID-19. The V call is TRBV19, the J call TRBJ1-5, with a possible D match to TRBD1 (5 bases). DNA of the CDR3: TGTGCCAGTGGTCCACTAATGGAGGGGCGCGGTAATCAGCCCCAGCATTTT. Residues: CASGPLMEGRGNQPQHF.